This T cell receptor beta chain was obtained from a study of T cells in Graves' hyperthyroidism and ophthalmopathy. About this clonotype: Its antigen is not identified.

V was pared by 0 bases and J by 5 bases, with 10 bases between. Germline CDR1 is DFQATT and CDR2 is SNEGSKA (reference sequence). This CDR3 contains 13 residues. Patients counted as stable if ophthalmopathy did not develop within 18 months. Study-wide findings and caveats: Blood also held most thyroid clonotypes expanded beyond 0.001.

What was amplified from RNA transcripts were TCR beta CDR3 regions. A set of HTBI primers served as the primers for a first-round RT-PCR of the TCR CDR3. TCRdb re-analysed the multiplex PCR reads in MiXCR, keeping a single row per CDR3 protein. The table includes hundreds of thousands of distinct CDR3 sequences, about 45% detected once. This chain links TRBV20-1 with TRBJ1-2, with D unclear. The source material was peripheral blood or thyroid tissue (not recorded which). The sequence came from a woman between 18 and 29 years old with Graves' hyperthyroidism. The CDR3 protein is CSARDTELYGYTF. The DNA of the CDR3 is TGCAGTGCTAGAGATACCGAGTTATATGGCTACACCTTC.